This TCR beta chain was found in a study of shared clonotypes between healthy human individuals. Study-wide context: The study used three CD4 naive, three CD4 memory, two CD8 naive and one CD8 memory plate per donor.

Assay runs were performed at deep level. The repertoire was sequenced with immunoSEQ multiplex PCR; TCRdb's copy has only in-frame clones and lacks some. The data show a few million clones, around 93% seen once. Germline V gives CDR1 SEHNR, CDR2 FQNEAQ (reference sequence). Trimming shortened V by 8 bases and J by 2 bases, and 12 bases separated the two germline ends. This CDR3 is built from 13 residues. Whole-study findings and limits: Across four donors, naive CD4 shared roughly 5.1%, naive CD8 about 3.2%, memory CD4 about 2.4%, memory CD8 approximately 0.4%.

Positively selected for CCR7, the CD45RO-negative cells used as naive CD8 cells excluded terminally differentiated effector memory CD45RA+ cells. Concerning this clone itself: The target antigen is unknown.

The sequence was obtained from a man aged 18 to 35 in good health. Some clones in this sample may be carry-over from other donors' samples. The chain carries TRBV7-9 and TRBJ1-2; tentative D call: TRBD1 (5 bases). Sequenced sample: naive CD8+ T cells from PBMCs. The CDR3 DNA follows: TGTGCCAGCTTCGGGGAGGGGAACTATGGCTACACCTTC. Amino acid sequence: CASFGEGNYGYTF.